The next 25 T cell receptor beta chains were all read from a single sample in a study of neurological immune-mediated disorders. TCRdb ran MiXCR on the 5' RACE reads and lists one entry per CDR3 protein. Of roughly 16,000 distinct CDR3 sequences in the sample, under 15% were seen once. Sequenced input: PBMCs. Receptors originate from a man between 60 and 75 years old with HTLV-1-associated myelopathy (HAM/TSP).

This clonotype was recorded many times. The chain has TRBV29-1 and TRBJ1-2; D unresolved. This CDR3 region has 13 residues. The germline CDR1 and CDR2 sequences are SQVTM and ANQGSEA. The V end lost 0 bases, the J end lost 4 bases, and 9 bases lay between the germline ends. The CDR3 DNA reads as TGCAGCGTTGAAGATCCGTCAGCCTATGGCTACACCTTC. This gives the protein CSVEDPSAYGYTF.

This clonotype was seen ten or more times. This sequence joins TRBV5-5 and TRBJ2-7; no definite D call. The germline CDR1 and CDR2 sequences are SGHKS and YYEKEE (reference sequence). Trimming took 0 bases from V and 5 from J, leaving 9 bases between them. The length of the CDR3 is 13 residues. The CDR3 bases are TGTGCCAGCAGCTTGGAGTCTACCCACGAGCAGTACTTC. This encodes CASSLESTHEQYF.

A word on this clonotype: This CDR3 is missing its conserved last phenylalanine or tryptophan, likely due to a read error. The CDR3 protein is CASSSNTDTQHL. CDR3 DNA sequence: TGTGCCAGCAGTTCCAACACAGATACGCAGCATTTA. The chain employs TRBV28 and TRBJ2-3; D remains unclear. The DNA end lines up better with TRBJ1-5; the J call may be wrong. The CDR3 is 12 residues long. Germline loops: CDR1 MDHEN, CDR2 SYDVKM.

In this sample, this clonotype turned up many times. V is TRBV20-1 and J is TRBJ2-5; 8 nucleotides align to TRBD1. V shed 2 bases and J 2 bases; nucleotides not matched to a gene: 4. The CDR3 is 14 residues long. Germline assignment: CDR1 DFQATT and CDR2 SNEGSKA (reference sequence). The CDR3 loop is CSARYGQGQETQYF. The CDR3, as DNA: TGCAGTGCTAGATACGGACAGGGACAAGAGACCCAGTACTTC.

This clonotype was seen repeatedly, ten times or more. This chain joins TRBV5-1 and TRBJ2-3, with 7 positions matching TRBD1. The V segment lost 5 bases and the J segment 2 bases; nucleotides outside the gene matches: 5. Germline CDR1 is SGHRS and CDR2 is YFSETQ. CDR3 length: 14 amino acids. CDR3 residues: CASRTGTDTDTQYF. The CDR3, as DNA: TGCGCCAGCAGGACTGGGACAGACACAGATACGCAGTATTTT.

This CDR3 is CASSLMGQGIMEQYF. The DNA of the CDR3 is TGTGCCAGCAGCTTAATGGGACAGGGTATAATGGAGCAGTACTTC. The chain couples TRBV7-6 to TRBJ2-7; 9 bases line up with TRBD1. The CDR3 loop spans 15 amino acids. J lost 7 bases, V lost 2 bases, and 9 bases had no gene match. The germline V gene encodes CDR1 SGHVS and CDR2 FNYEAQ.

This clonotype turned up a few times. The rearrangement uses TRBV6-1 and TRBJ2-7, with no clear D. The CDR3 is 16 amino acids. The V end lost 0 bases, the J end lost 1 base, and 13 bases lay between the germline ends. Germline loops: CDR1 MNHNS, CDR2 SASEGT. The CDR3 spells CASSEALTPVSYEQYF. The CDR3 nucleotides are TGTGCCAGCAGTGAAGCGCTTACGCCAGTTTCCTACGAGCAGTACTTC.

This clonotype counts as medium-sized. The gene calls are TRBV7-2 and TRBJ2-7; D call uncertain. The germline V and J ends were trimmed by 7 bases and 6 bases, with 13 bases remaining between them. Germline values: CDR1 SGHTA, CDR2 FQGNSA. This CDR3 has 12 residues. The CDR3 region has the DNA TGTGCCAGCACCCGCCTACATTTCGAGCAGTACTTC. This gives the protein CASTRLHFEQYF.

This clonotype counts as medium-sized (0.01 to 0.1%). V usage is TRBV28 and J usage is TRBJ2-7, with TRBD2 identical over 13 bases. Per the germline V gene, CDR1 is MDHEN and CDR2 is SYDVKM. The CDR3 sequence is 16 residues long. The V segment lost 4 bases and the J segment 1 base; nucleotides outside the gene matches: 4. The CDR3 DNA reads TGTGCCAGCAGTTATGGGACTAGCGGGAATTCCTACGAGCAGTACTTC. Its translation is CASSYGTSGNSYEQYF.

A note on this clonotype: An end of the junction does not agree with germline; a read error may underlie this. This sequence joins TRBV12-3 or TRBV12-4 and TRBJ1-4; TRBD1 aligns across 7 bases. This CDR3 spans 13 amino acids. CDR3 sequence reads: CAGRGEGSEKLFF. CDR3 in DNA: TGTGCCGGCAGGGGGGAGGGGAGTGAAAAACTGTTTTTT.

On this clonotype: The junction differs from germline at one of its ends, possibly a read error. The chain couples TRBV20-1 to TRBJ2-4; 11 bases agree with TRBD1. This CDR3 comprises 16 residues. The germline CDR1 and CDR2 sequences are DFQATT and SNEGSKA (reference sequence). CDR3 nucleotides: TGCAGTGCTGGGACAGGGGGGAATATAGCCGAAAACATTCAGTACTTC. Its translation: CSAGTGGNIAENIQYF.

About this clonotype: Since a much larger clone is just one base distant, this may be a read error. The J gene is TRBJ1-2, the V gene TRBV7-9; D remains unclear. This CDR3 has 14 amino acids. The germline gives CDR1 SEHNR, CDR2 FQNEAQ (reference sequence). CDR3 DNA sequence: TGTGCCATCAGCTTGATAGGACTCTCGGTTGGCTACACCTTC. Translating it yields CAISLIGLSVGYTF.

Notes on this clonotype: A much larger clone lies a single base off, so this may be a read error. J is TRBJ2-1 and V is TRBV14; 10 nucleotides agree with TRBD1. The CDR3 spans 13 residues. The germline V gene has CDR1 SGHDN and CDR2 FVKESK. The CDR3 spells CASSQDDRGRGHF. The CDR3 bases are TGTGCCAGCAGCCAAGATGACAGGGGGCGAGGCCACTTC.

This clonotype occurred many times. This chain connects TRBV20-1 to TRBJ2-7, with TRBD1 matching 8 bases. CDR1 and CDR2 from the germline V gene are DFQATT and SNEGSKA (reference sequence). This CDR3 region has 13 residues. V was clipped by 6 bases and J by 3 bases; unmatched bases: 7. This chain's CDR3 is CSAWTGTLYEQYF. The CDR3 DNA reads as TGCAGTGCCTGGACAGGGACTCTCTACGAGCAGTACTTC.

Many counts were recorded for this clonotype. The chain links TRBV7-2 to TRBJ2-2; 7 bases are a match to TRBD1. The junction had 6 bases not matched to a gene; V was cut back by 5 bases and J by 3 bases. The CDR3 runs 15 residues. Germline V CDR1 and CDR2: SGHTA, FQGNSA. CDR3 sequence reads: CASSRDRVDTGELFF. CDR3 nucleotide sequence: TGTGCCAGCAGCCGCGACAGGGTGGACACCGGGGAGCTGTTTTTT.

This clonotype was recorded many times. The chain carries TRBV11-1 and TRBJ2-3; 8 positions agree with TRBD2. The CDR3 is made up of 16 amino acids. The germline V gene encodes CDR1 SGHAT and CDR2 FQDESV (reference sequence). The V gene end was trimmed by 2 bases and the J gene end by 2 bases; junction bases not matched to a gene: 6. CDR3 sequence: CASSLRGGGFTDTQYF. CDR3 nucleotides: TGTGCCAGCAGCTTACGGGGGGGCGGTTTCACAGATACGCAGTATTTT.

This clonotype was found many times. The chain has TRBV5-1 and TRBJ2-1; D is possibly TRBD1 (6 bases). This CDR3 region has 15 residues. The germline V gene encodes CDR1 SGHRS and CDR2 YFSETQ. The V end lost 4 bases, the J end lost 2 bases, and 13 bases lay between the germline ends. The DNA of the CDR3 is TGCGCCAGCAGCCCCCAGGGGTTCACCTACAATGAGCAGTTCTTC. This gives the protein CASSPQGFTYNEQFF.

This clonotype came up many times. J is TRBJ1-5 and V is TRBV7-2; D possibly corresponds to TRBD1 (6 bases). Trimming removed 0 bases at V and 0 bases at J, with 12 bases between. From germline, CDR1 is SGHTA and CDR2 FQGNSA. The CDR3 has 17 amino acids. The CDR3 nucleotides read TGTGCCAGCAGCTTAGCTAGTCAGGGGTATAGCAATCAGCCCCAGCATTTT. Protein: CASSLASQGYSNQPQHF.

This clonotype was observed many times. This sequence joins TRBV5-5 and TRBJ1-2; a possible D gene is TRBD1 (5 bases). Deletions cut 2 bases from V and 2 bases from J, with 13 bases between. The germline CDR1 and CDR2 sequences are SGHKS and YYEKEE (reference sequence). This CDR3 spans 15 amino acids. The CDR3 region has the DNA TGTGCCAGCAGCTTAGAACCGGGACGAAACTATGGCTACACCTTC. Protein sequence: CASSLEPGRNYGYTF.

At least ten counts were recorded for this clonotype. CDR3 in DNA: TGCGCCAGCAGTGAGTCGGAGAGCCTTGAAGCTTTCTTT. Translation: CASSESESLEAFF. The chain combines TRBV10-1 with TRBJ1-1; D ambiguous. CDR1 is WNHNN, CDR2 SYGVQD, per germline (reference sequence). This CDR3 comprises 13 residues. V lost 0 bases and J lost 7, with 9 bases in between.

This clonotype was detected ten times or more. The chain is built from TRBV7-2 and TRBJ1-5; no clear D. Germline V gene sequence: CDR1 SGHTA, CDR2 FQGNSA. The CDR3 runs to 12 residues. Between the trimmed V and J ends, which lost 3 bases and 7 bases, there was a span of 7 bases. The CDR3 bases are TGTGCCAGCAGCTTCGGTGGCCAGCCCCAGCATTTT. Encoded protein: CASSFGGQPQHF. The full variable domain, its missing parts supplied by reference TRBV7-2 and TRBJ1-5, is GAGVSQSPSNKVTEKGKDVELRCDPISGHTALYWYRQSLGQGLEFLIYFQGNSAPDKSGLPSDRFSAERTGGSVSTLTIQRTQQEDSAVYLCASSFGGQPQHFGDGTRLSIL.

In this sample, this clonotype turned up many times. CDR3 DNA sequence: TGTGCCAGCAGCCGACAGGGGTACTACGAGCAGTACTTC. As protein: CASSRQGYYEQYF. J is TRBJ2-7 and V is TRBV7-2, with TRBD1 identical over 8 bases. CDR1 SGHTA and CDR2 FQGNSA come from the germline V gene. Unmatched junction bases numbered 3, after V lost 5 bases and J lost 3 bases. The CDR3 spans 13 residues.

This clonotype showed up many times. The chain combines TRBV21-1 with TRBJ1-5; the table assigns TRBD1, which was not confirmed against the DNA. TRBV21-1 has pseudogene status. This CDR3 is built from 15 residues. CDR3 amino acids: CASSKVEGRGQPQHF. DNA of the CDR3: TGTGCCAGCAGCAAAGTCGAGGGCAGGGGTCAGCCCCAGCATTTT.

This clonotype was seen at least ten times. CDR3 bases: TGCAGTGCTAGAGATTTTACGGCCCTAAATGAAAAACTGTTTTTT. This sequence encodes CSARDFTALNEKLFF. This sequence joins TRBV20-1 and TRBJ1-4, with unresolved D. The V and J ends lost 0 bases and 5 bases respectively, with 13 bases between them. The CDR3 length is 15 residues. Germline values: CDR1 DFQATT, CDR2 SNEGSKA (reference sequence).

The table lists this clonotype with many counts. The genes are TRBV30 and TRBJ2-3, with 7 positions matching TRBD1. The V segment lost 0 bases and the J segment 4 bases; nucleotides outside the gene matches: 1. This CDR3 has 13 amino acids. Germline values: CDR1 GTSNPN, CDR2 SVGIG (reference sequence). The CDR3 is CAWSVGGSDTQYF. In DNA, the CDR3 is TGTGCCTGGAGTGTAGGGGGCTCAGATACGCAGTATTTT.